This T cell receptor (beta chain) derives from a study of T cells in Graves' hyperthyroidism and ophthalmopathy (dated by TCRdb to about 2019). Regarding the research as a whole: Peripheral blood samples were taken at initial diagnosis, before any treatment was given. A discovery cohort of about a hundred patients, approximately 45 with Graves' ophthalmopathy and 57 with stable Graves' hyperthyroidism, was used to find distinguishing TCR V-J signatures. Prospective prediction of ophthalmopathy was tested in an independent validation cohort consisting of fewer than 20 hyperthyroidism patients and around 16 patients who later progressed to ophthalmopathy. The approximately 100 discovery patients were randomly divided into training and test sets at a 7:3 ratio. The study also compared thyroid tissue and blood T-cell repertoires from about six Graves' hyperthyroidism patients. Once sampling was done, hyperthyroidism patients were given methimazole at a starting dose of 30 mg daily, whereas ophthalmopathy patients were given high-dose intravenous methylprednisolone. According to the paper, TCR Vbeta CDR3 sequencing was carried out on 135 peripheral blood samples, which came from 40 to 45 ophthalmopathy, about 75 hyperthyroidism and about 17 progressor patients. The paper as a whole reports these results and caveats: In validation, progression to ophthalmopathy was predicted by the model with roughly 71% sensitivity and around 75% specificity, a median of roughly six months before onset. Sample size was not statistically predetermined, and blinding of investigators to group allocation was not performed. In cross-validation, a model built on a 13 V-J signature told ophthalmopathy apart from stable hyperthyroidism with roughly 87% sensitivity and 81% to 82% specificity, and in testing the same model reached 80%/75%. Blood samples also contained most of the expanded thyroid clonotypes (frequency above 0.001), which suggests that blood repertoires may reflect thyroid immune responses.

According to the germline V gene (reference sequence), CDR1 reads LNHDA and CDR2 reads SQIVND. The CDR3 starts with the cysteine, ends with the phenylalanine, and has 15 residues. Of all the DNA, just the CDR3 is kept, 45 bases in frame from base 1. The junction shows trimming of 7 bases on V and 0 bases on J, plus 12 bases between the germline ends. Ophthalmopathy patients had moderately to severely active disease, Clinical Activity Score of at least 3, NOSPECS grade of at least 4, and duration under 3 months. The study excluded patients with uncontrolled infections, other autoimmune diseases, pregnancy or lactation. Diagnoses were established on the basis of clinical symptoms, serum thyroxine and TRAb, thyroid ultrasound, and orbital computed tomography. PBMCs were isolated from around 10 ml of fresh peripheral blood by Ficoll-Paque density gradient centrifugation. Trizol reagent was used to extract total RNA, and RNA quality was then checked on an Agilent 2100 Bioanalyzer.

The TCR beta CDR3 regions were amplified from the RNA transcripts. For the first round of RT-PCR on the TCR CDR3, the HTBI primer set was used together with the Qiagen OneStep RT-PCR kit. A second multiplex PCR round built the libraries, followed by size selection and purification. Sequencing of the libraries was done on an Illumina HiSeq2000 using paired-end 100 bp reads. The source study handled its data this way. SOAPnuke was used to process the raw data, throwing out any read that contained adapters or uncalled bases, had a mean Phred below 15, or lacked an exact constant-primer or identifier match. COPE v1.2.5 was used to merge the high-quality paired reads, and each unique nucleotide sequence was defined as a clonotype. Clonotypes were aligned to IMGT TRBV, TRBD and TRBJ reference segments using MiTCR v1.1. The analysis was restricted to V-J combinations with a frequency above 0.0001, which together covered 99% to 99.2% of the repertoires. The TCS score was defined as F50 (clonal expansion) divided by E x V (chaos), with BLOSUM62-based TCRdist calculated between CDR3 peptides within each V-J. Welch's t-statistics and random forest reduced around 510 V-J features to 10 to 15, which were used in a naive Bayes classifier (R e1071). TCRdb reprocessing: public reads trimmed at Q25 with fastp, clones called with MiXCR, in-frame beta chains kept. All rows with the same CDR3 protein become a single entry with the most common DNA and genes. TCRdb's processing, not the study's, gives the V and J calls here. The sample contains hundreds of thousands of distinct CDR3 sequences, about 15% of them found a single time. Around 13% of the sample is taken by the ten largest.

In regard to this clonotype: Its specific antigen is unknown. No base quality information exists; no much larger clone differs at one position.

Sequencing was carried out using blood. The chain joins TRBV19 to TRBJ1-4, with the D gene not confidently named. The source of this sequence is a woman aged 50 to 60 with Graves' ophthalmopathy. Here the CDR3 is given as CASKAHSATNEKLFF. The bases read TGTGCCAGTAAGGCGCACAGCGCAACTAATGAAAAACTGTTTTTT.